A selection of T cell receptor beta chains follows, all from one sample in a study of blood T cells in healthy people across ages. TCRdb passed the 5' RACE reads through MiXCR, listing each CDR3 protein once. The sample gives about 1.8 million distinct CDR3 sequences, around half of which show up once; 2% to 2.5% is in the top ten. The material sequenced was blood. The receptors were sampled from a middle-aged woman in good health. The CDR3 runs from the conserved cysteine through the conserved F or W. Only some rows state a clone size, as once, few, many or a class for expanded clones.

v_call clone_size cdr3_aa
TRBV27 once CASSTDLFSYEQYF
TRBV20-1 NA CSAPSAQRGGRETQYF
TRBV11-2 many CASSLDGGAWDGYTF
TRBV4-1 NA CASSQVPGSQEAQYF
TRBV18 NA CASSPSMETQYF
TRBV12-3/TRBV12-4 NA CASSSQGRGATDTQYF
TRBV6-2/TRBV6-3 few CASSTGLGGGDEQFF
TRBV7-2 few CASSLIGGIAKNIQYF
TRBV5-5 NA CASSLGQPAGYEQYF
TRBV2 NA CASSEASGGGITQYF
TRBV20-1 NA CSARVGLTANGYTF
TRBV20-1 few CSARGGLGTDTQYF
TRBV10-3 NA CAISERDEKLFF
TRBV24-1 NA CATSDSRAQETQYF
TRBV29-1 few CSVESAIGYRGREKTQYF
TRBV12-3/TRBV12-4 NA CASRSGLDTRPDEQFF
TRBV5-6 NA CASNWDRGETQYF
TRBV12-3/TRBV12-4 NA CASSPLDRTDHYNEQYF
TRBV15 NA CATSGGTSGGTTDTQYF
TRBV4-3 NA CASSLELAGGPDTQYF
TRBV7-2 few CASSPAEGAYEQYF
TRBV4-2 NA CASSQADTSPNIQYF
TRBV7-8 once CASSLVPSWGQETQYF
TRBV28 many CASSLDPEGVHYGYTF
TRBV4-3 NA CASSQDHQRGRTGELFF
TRBV6-6 NA CASTVGMWTQYF
TRBV21-1 NA CASSKGRGAPLNIQYF
TRBV6-2/TRBV6-3 NA CASSPDGTGQPQHF
TRBV12-3/TRBV12-4 NA CASSLGSPTRTDTQYF
TRBV3-1 few CASSQDTGVGFF
TRBV5-5 NA CASSISTGGYSYEQYF
TRBV24-1 NA CATSDRTGLSDTQYF
TRBV5-5 NA CTSSPRTGGLYNEQFF
TRBV2 once CASRGQGLGNQPQHF
TRBV15 NA CATSRERGLGETQYF
TRBV27 NA CASSRVRGEQFF
TRBV5-1 few CASSLAFRGRIESTDTQYF
TRBV7-8 NA CASQPGTVSTDTQYF
TRBV20-1 few CSATGLAYNEQYF
TRBV29-1 NA CSVEFGTQYF
TRBV7-2 few CASSPTGVSPLHF
TRBV20-1 NA CSASKTKGEQYF
TRBV29-1 few CSVERYGAYEQYF
TRBV4-1 NA CASSQVRGDERFF
TRBV4-3 NA CASSQDWAPGGWSYEQFF
TRBV20-1 NA CSAPAQGALSTNEKLFF
TRBV27 NA CASSSTPRETQYF
TRBV6-6 NA CASGQPPSYEQYF
TRBV14 NA CASSQGVRIGVGDTQYF
TRBV7-2 NA CASSLLGYLETQYF
TRBV20-1 few CSARERNNEQFF
TRBV6-6 NA CASSYKGFNEKLFF
TRBV10-3 NA CATGLAGGSTDTQYF